This T cell receptor (beta chain) was documented in a study of cytomegalovirus exposure and HLA in healthy donors. In the study overall: From HLA-typed donors, an early data release held around 85 million unique TCRs.

CDR1 and CDR2 (germline): SNHLY, FYNNEI. The junction had 15 bases not matched to a gene; V was cut back by 10 bases and J by 6 bases. There are 15 residues in the CDR3. The PCR was carried out with 60 Vbeta primers and 13 Jbeta primers. Sequencing was performed with immunoSEQ multiplex PCR; in TCRdb, only in-frame clones are kept and a portion is missing. The table has about 150,000 clones, 75% to 85% seen once; the top ten hold 4.5% to 7%. This chain uses TRBV2 with TRBJ2-1, with 7 bases identical to TRBD2. Sequences were obtained from PBMCs. This clonotype was obtained from a middle-aged woman in good health and CMV-seropositive. Here the CDR3 DNA reads TGTGCCACCGTGGCGGACGGACTAGTAGGCAATGAGCAGTTCTTC. This gives the protein CATVADGLVGNEQFF.